This T cell receptor (beta chain) was identified in a study of response to subunit inactivated influenza vaccine (dated by TCRdb to about 2018). For the study in its entirety: Deep quantitative profiling of the T cell receptor repertoire was used in the study to follow responses to a trivalent subunit inactivated influenza vaccine. Study-level results and caveats: It was suggested by the authors that each seasonal influenza vaccination may recruit only a limited number of new T cells.

The library was generated by RT-PCR. Sequencer: Illumina HiSeq 2500. TCRdb reprocessing: public reads trimmed at Q25 with fastp, clones called with MiXCR, in-frame beta chains kept. CDR3 protein duplicates are merged, each entry listing the most common genes and DNA. The sample contains approximately 530,000 distinct CDR3 sequences, roughly 7.6% of them found a single time. The top ten clonotypes cover around 12% of the sample. Ends trimmed: V by 1 base, J by 7 bases; bases unmatched to a gene: 8. As encoded in the germline V gene, CDR1 is SGHVS while CDR2 is FQNEAQ. The CDR3 holds 15 amino acids from the cysteine to the phenylalanine. The retained sequence is limited to the CDR3, 45 bases, with the frame set at the first base. This clonotype was observed at least ten times. This clone's antigen is unknown. No quality values exist for individual bases; no much larger clone is one base distant.

The sequenced sample was PBMCs from blood, obtained less than 30 months after vaccination. In this chain, TRBV7-8 is recombined with TRBJ1-1; a stretch of 8 junction bases matches TRBD1. This sequence originates from a man aged 45 to 70 who received an inactivated influenza vaccine. Donor details come from another sample of the same person, matched by shared clones. The CDR3 region has the sequence CASSLGQGMDIEAFF. The DNA reads as follows: TGTGCCAGCAGCTTAGGACAGGGGATGGATATTGAAGCTTTCTTT. The full variable domain, with segments outside the CDR3 supplied by the reference TRBV7-8 and TRBJ1-1 proteins, appears as GAGVSQSPRYKVAKRGQDVALRCDPISGHVSLFWYQQALGQGPEFLTYFQNEAQLDKSGLPSDRFFAERPEGSVSTLKIQRTQQEDSAVYLCASSLGQGMDIEAFFGQGTRLTVV.